A single sample gave rise to the 5 T cell receptor beta chains below, sequenced in a study of blood T cell repertoires in COVID-19. Sequencing was performed with immunoSEQ multiplex PCR; in TCRdb, only in-frame clones are kept and a portion is missing. The sample lists approximately 210,000 clones, 84% occurring once. Source material: peripheral blood. These receptors were obtained from a woman aged 45 to 65 with active or convalescent COVID-19.

V gene TRBV5-4 combines with J gene TRBJ2-5; 11 nucleotides agree with TRBD2. Trimming took 3 bases from V and 1 from J; bases not matched to a gene: 2. Germline V gives CDR1 SGHNT, CDR2 YYREEE (reference sequence). The CDR3 is 15 amino acids. Here the CDR3 DNA reads TGTGCCAGCAGCTCGACTAGCGGGGTCCAAGAGACCCAGTACTTC. Residues: CASSSTSGVQETQYF.

The chain joins TRBV19 to TRBJ1-6, with 10 bases fitting TRBD1. CDR1 and CDR2 (germline): LNHDA, SQIVND (reference sequence). V lost 9 bases to trimming and J lost 6 bases; unmatched junction nucleotides: 8. The length of the CDR3 is 15 residues. CDR3 sequence reads: CASSTDRGLNSPLHF. CDR3 nucleotide sequence: TGTGCCAGCAGCACCGACAGGGGGCTTAATTCACCCCTCCACTTT. Together with reference TRBV19 and TRBJ1-6, the CDR3 gives the full variable domain: DGGITQSPKYLFRKEGQNVTLSCEQNLNHDAMYWYRQDPGQGLRLIYYSQIVNDFQKGDIAEGYSVSREKKESFPLTVTSAQKNPTAFYLCASSTDRGLNSPLHFGNGTRLTVT.

This chain uses TRBV28 with TRBJ1-5; possible D gene TRBD1, 5 bases. Germline V gene lookup returns CDR1 MDHEN and CDR2 SYDVKM. CDR3 length: 17 amino acids. V was trimmed by 3 bases and J by 3 bases, leaving 18 bases between them. The CDR3 region is CASSLPHGASLNQPQHF. As DNA, the CDR3 is TGTGCCAGCAGTTTGCCCCATGGGGCCAGTCTCAATCAGCCCCAGCATTTT.

V and J are TRBV4-1 and TRBJ2-7; 10 nucleotides agree with TRBD2. CDR1 and CDR2 (germline): MGHRA, YSYEKL. The CDR3 has 15 amino acids. Losses at the gene ends were 4 bases for V and 7 bases for J; bases not matched to a gene: 10. DNA for the CDR3: TGCGCCAGCAGCCGCATACTAGCGGGAAGTGGGGAGCAGTACTTC. Its translation: CASSRILAGSGEQYF.

This sequence joins TRBV6-1 and TRBJ1-1, with a possible D match to TRBD1 (5 bases). Germline V gives CDR1 MNHNS, CDR2 SASEGT. V lost 2 bases to trimming and J lost 1 base, with 5 bases between them. This CDR3 is built from 13 residues. This chain's CDR3 is CASSEQGNTEAFF. DNA for the CDR3: TGTGCCAGCAGTGAACAGGGGAACACTGAAGCTTTCTTT.